This paragraph covers one T cell receptor (beta chain) sequence. Antigen unknown. The data are from a study of shared clonotypes between healthy human individuals. Findings and limits, study-wide: Across several donors, naive CD4 shared approximately 4.5%, naive CD8 3% to 3.5%, memory CD4 less than 2.5%, memory CD8 about 0.4%. Naive subsets generally had larger estimated richness than memory subsets.

Splitting of CD4+ cells produced CD45RA+ naive and CD45RA-negative memory subsets. Using immunoSEQ multiplex PCR, the repertoire was profiled, and TCRdb retains in-frame clones only, with some absent. This sample has fewer than 1.4 million clones, with around 82% found just once. Germline V gene sequence: CDR1 SGHTA, CDR2 FQGTGA. J lost 8 bases, V lost 2 bases, and 3 bases had no gene match. The CDR3 spans 15 residues. The sequence derives from a man aged 18 to 30 in good health. Some clones in this sample may be carry-over from other donors' samples. The chain uses TRBV7-3 and TRBJ1-6; 10 bases agree with TRBD1. The sequencing sample was made of memory CD4+ T cells from PBMCs. Stated subset: CD45RA-negative fraction. Here the CDR3 reads CASSLSGTGDSPLHF. CDR3 sequence (DNA): TGTGCCAGCAGCTTATCCGGGACAGGGGATTCACCCCTCCACTTT.